This TCR beta chain emerged from a study of blood T cell repertoires in COVID-19. Study-level information: The United States, Italy and Spain supplied acute and convalescent COVID-19 samples.

Germline-derived CDR1 and CDR2 are MGHRA and YSYEKL. The CDR3 length is 15 residues. V lost 0 bases to trimming and J lost 1 base, with 9 bases between them. Per the study methods: Estimation of nucleated cell counts was performed using reference gene primer amplification. Only in-frame clones appear in the TCRdb table, and some are missing; sequencing was by immunoSEQ multiplex PCR. V and J calls and clone size are given by that table; D and trimming were obtained from the DNA. There are about 110,000 clones in the sample; less than 75% occur only once, and less than 2% lies in the top ten. The sequence was obtained from a woman between 35 and 50 years old with acute or convalescent COVID-19. The specimen sequenced was peripheral blood. This rearrangement joins TRBV4-1 to TRBJ1-1; D uncertain. CDR3 DNA: TGCGCCAGCAGCCAAGAGAGGGTGGAGAACACTGAAGCTTTCTTT. Amino acids: CASSQERVENTEAFF.